The rows below give T cell receptor beta chains drawn from one sample of a study of blood T cell repertoires in COVID-19. The data were produced by immunoSEQ multiplex PCR, yet TCRdb's version contains in-frame clones alone and is incomplete. The repertoire holds under 250,000 clones, around 82% seen once, with 2% to 3% in the top ten. Sequencing input: peripheral blood. These TCRs come from a woman aged 40 to 50 with active or convalescent COVID-19. Each CDR3 is given with its conserved first and last residue. The D gene is left open where the match is weak. Clone size is given for some rows only: seen once, a few or many times, or a class if the clone is expanded.

abundance	v_gene	j_gene	d_gene	CDR3nt	CDR3aa
NA	TRBV11-2	TRBJ2-5	TRBD2	TGTGCCAGCAGTCCCCGCGGGGGTGGGGAGACCCAGTACTTC	CASSPRGGGETQYF
once	TRBV2	TRBJ1-4	NA	TGTGCCAGCAGTCTGAGGGGCGGGAGTGAAAAACTGTTTTTT	CASSLRGGSEKLFF
NA	TRBV19	TRBJ1-1	TRBD1	TGTGCCAGTAGTCTAGGGACAGGGAAAGTGAACACTGAAGCTTTCTTT	CASSLGTGKVNTEAFF
NA	TRBV27	TRBJ1-4	TRBD1	TGTGCCAGCAGTTCCTGGGACAGGGAGGATGAAAAACTGTTTTTT	CASSSWDREDEKLFF
NA	TRBV18	TRBJ2-7	NA	TGTGCCAGCTCAACCAAGGCGGACTTCTACGAGCAGTACTTC	CASSTKADFYEQYF
once	TRBV15	TRBJ1-1	NA	TGTGCCACCAGCAGAGATAGAGCGGGCACTGAAGCTTTCTTT	CATSRDRAGTEAFF
NA	TRBV6-6	TRBJ1-5	NA	TGTGCCAGCAGTTACCTCGGGGGGGTGGGCAATCAGCCCCAGCATTTT	CASSYLGGVGNQPQHF
medium-sized	TRBV27	TRBJ2-2	TRBD2	TGTGCCAGCAGTTTATTTATCCAGCGGGGGGGCACCGGGGAGCTGTTTTTT	CASSLFIQRGGTGELFF
NA	TRBV27	TRBJ1-6	TRBD1	TGTGCCAGCAGTTGGGGTGTGAGAGGGGGCGATTCACCCCTCCACTTT	CASSWGVRGGDSPLHF
NA	TRBV6-5	TRBJ2-3	NA	TGTGCCAGCAGGGATAGGGGTACGCAGTATTTT	CASRDRGTQYF
NA	TRBV27	TRBJ1-1	NA	TGTGCCAGCAGTTTATCGCCGGGGATGAACACTGAAGCTTTCTTT	CASSLSPGMNTEAFF
NA	TRBV19	TRBJ1-2	NA	TGTGCCAGTAGTCGGTTTGGATACTATTATGAAGGCTACACCTTC	CASSRFGYYYEGYTF
NA	TRBV29-1	TRBJ1-1	NA	TGCAGCGTTGATCCTGCAGGGGCGAACACTGAAGCTTTCTTT	CSVDPAGANTEAFF
NA	TRBV10-3	TRBJ1-2	TRBD1	TGTGCCATCGCTGCCGGGGGACAGGGGCCCTACTTC	CAIAAGGQGPYF
NA	TRBV27	TRBJ2-4	NA	TGTGCCAGCACCTCTGCCCGGGGGGCCAAAAACATTCAGTACTTC	CASTSARGAKNIQYF
NA	TRBV24-1	TRBJ2-3	TRBD1	TGTGCCACCAGTGAACCGGGACAGGGGGCAGATACGCAGTATTTT	CATSEPGQGADTQYF
NA	TRBV14	TRBJ2-3	NA	TGTGCCAGCAGCCAGTCGAGCCTCTATCTCACAGATACGCAGTATTTT	CASSQSSLYLTDTQYF
few	TRBV5-3	TRBJ2-3	NA	TGTGCCCGCCCTGTGCTATCCAGCACAGATACGCAGTATTTT	CARPVLSSTDTQYF
NA	TRBV6-2/TRBV6-3	TRBJ1-5	NA	TGTGCCAGCAGCCTGACACATAGCAATCAGCCCCAGCATTTT	CASSLTHSNQPQHF
NA	TRBV4-1	TRBJ1-1	TRBD1	TGCGCCAGCAGCCAAGATTCGGGACAGGGGGGTCGTGGGACTGAAGCTTTCTTT	CASSQDSGQGGRGTEAFF
NA	TRBV6-1	TRBJ2-1	TRBD2	TGTGCCAGCAGACTACTAGCGGGGGGCAATGAGCAGTTCTTC	CASRLLAGGNEQFF
NA	TRBV5-1	TRBJ1-1	TRBD1	TGCGCCAGCAGCTTGGGAGGACAGGGGGATACTGAAGCTTTCTTT	CASSLGGQGDTEAFF
NA	TRBV5-1	TRBJ1-1	NA	TGCGCCAGCAGCTTGCAGGGTTTGGACACTGAAGCTTTCTTT	CASSLQGLDTEAFF
NA	TRBV28	TRBJ1-1	NA	TGTGCCAGCAGTTTCTCCCGGGACAAAATGAACACTGAAGCTTTCTTT	CASSFSRDKMNTEAFF
NA	TRBV7-9	TRBJ1-1	NA	TGTGCCAGCAGCCCAACAAGTACCACTGAAGCTTTCTTT	CASSPTSTTEAFF
NA	TRBV6-6	TRBJ2-7	TRBD2	TGTGCCAGCAGCCCAGGACTAGCGGGTACCTACGAGCAGTACTTC	CASSPGLAGTYEQYF
once	TRBV30	TRBJ1-5	NA	TGTGCCTGGAGTCGGCAGGATAATCAGCCCCAGCATTTT	CAWSRQDNQPQHF
NA	TRBV18	TRBJ2-2	NA	TGTGCCAGCTCACCTACGACAGCCACCGGGGAGCTGTTTTTT	CASSPTTATGELFF
once	TRBV6-2/TRBV6-3	TRBJ2-5	NA	TGTGCCAGCAGTCGTGTGGGAGTCAAAGGGACCCAGTACTTC	CASSRVGVKGTQYF
NA	TRBV7-9	TRBJ1-2	NA	TGTGCCAGCCGGGTGACAGGCAACCTCTATGGCTACACCTTC	CASRVTGNLYGYTF
NA	TRBV11-2	TRBJ2-1	TRBD2	TGTGCCAGCAGCTTAGAGGCCGGGACTACCTACAATGAGCAGTTCTTC	CASSLEAGTTYNEQFF
many	TRBV24-1	TRBJ2-7	NA	TGTGCCACCAGTGACCTCCTGTCGGACGAGCAGTACTTC	CATSDLLSDEQYF
NA	TRBV6-1	TRBJ2-5	TRBD2	TGTGCCAGCAGTGAAGTCGGGGGGGAGACCCAGTACTTC	CASSEVGGETQYF
once	TRBV30	TRBJ1-1	TRBD1	TGTGCCTGGAGTGTATGGGGCAATACAGGGGTAAACACTGAAGCTTTCTTT	CAWSVWGNTGVNTEAFF
NA	TRBV4-2	TRBJ2-4	NA	TGTGCCAGCAGCCAAGGGGGGAGCGGGGCCAAAAACATTCAGTACTTC	CASSQGGSGAKNIQYF
NA	TRBV7-2	TRBJ2-2	NA	TGTGCCAGCAGCTCACCGGTGTGGGTTCCCAGGGCCGGGGAGCTGTTTTTT	CASSSPVWVPRAGELFF
NA	TRBV27	TRBJ2-3	NA	TGTGCCAGCAGTCTGATTGCCGGGACGCAGTATTTT	CASSLIAGTQYF
NA	TRBV2	TRBJ1-1	NA	TGTGCCAGCAGTGTGGGAGGTGAAGCTTTCTTT	CASSVGGEAFF
once	TRBV9	TRBJ2-5	NA	TGTGCCAGCAGCGTAACTGGAACCCGGGGGACCCAAGAGACCCAGTACTTC	CASSVTGTRGTQETQYF
once	TRBV6-2/TRBV6-3	TRBJ2-6	NA	TGTGCCAGCAACCCCGGGGGGCTCGCTGGGGCCAACGTCCTGACTTTC	CASNPGGLAGANVLTF
NA	TRBV5-1	TRBJ1-2	NA	TGCGCCAGCAGCGCTCAACAGGTCCCTAACTATGGCTACACCTTC	CASSAQQVPNYGYTF
NA	TRBV20-1	TRBJ2-1	TRBD2	TGCAGTGCTAGTTCCACAGCGGGGGACTACAATGAGCAGTTCTTC	CSASSTAGDYNEQFF
NA	TRBV6-2/TRBV6-3	TRBJ2-2	TRBD2	TGTGCCAGCAGTACCCCCCCGGTAGGACTAGCGGGGGCCTACACCGGGGAGCTGTTTTTT	CASSTPPVGLAGAYTGELFF
NA	TRBV7-2	TRBJ1-4	NA	TGTGCCAGCAGCTTGTCAAGTAGTGAAAAACTGTTTTTT	CASSLSSSEKLFF
NA	TRBV2	TRBJ2-1	TRBD1	TGTGCCAGCAGAGAGGACAGGGGGCTATACAATGAGCAGTTCTTC	CASREDRGLYNEQFF
NA	TRBV18	TRBJ1-2	NA	TGTGCCAGCTCAACAACGACAGGAGCAAACTATGGCTACACCTTC	CASSTTTGANYGYTF
NA	TRBV30	TRBJ1-6	NA	TGTGCCTGGAGCACAGGGAGCTCCTATAATTCACCCCTCCACTTT	CAWSTGSSYNSPLHF
once	TRBV29-1	TRBJ1-2	NA	TGCAGCGTGGGAGAACAGGAGGGCTATGGCTACACCTTC	CSVGEQEGYGYTF
few	TRBV29-1	TRBJ1-5	NA	TGCAGTCATGGGGCAGGACCTTCGCAGCCCCAGCATTTT	CSHGAGPSQPQHF